This T cell receptor (beta chain) was sequenced for a study of shared clonotypes between healthy human individuals (dated by TCRdb to the early 2020s). Study-level background: The cohort included a few men and a couple of women between 18 and 49 years of age. To increase sequencing depth and limit assay-specific biases, TCR repertoire library preparation and sequencing were carried out by different laboratories using diverse techniques. Per donor, three plates each were used for CD4 naive and CD4 memory, two for CD8 naive, and one for CD8 memory. To estimate repertoire size and how much clonotypes are shared between individuals, the study performed deep sequencing of blood TCR repertoires from five healthy adults. Between about 0.94 and 8.9 billion PBMCs per donor were obtained by leukapheresis. Paper-wide results and their limitations: Pairwise subsampling indicated that sequencing depth was expected to affect the degree of clonotype sharing among donors. Compared with non-shared clonotypes, the clonotypes found in all four sorted-subset donors had higher generation probabilities. Sampling was limited to blood, and TCR repertoires in tissue likely differ from TCR repertoires in blood. Because the study included only a small number of donors, the genetic and exposure-history diversity represented was limited. Even with the large sequencing depth, rarefaction of the sorted-subset datasets indicated that sequencing was incomplete. Naive subsets generally had larger estimated clonotype richness than memory subsets. When a few donors were compared, the shared fraction of clonotypes was around 5% for naive CD4, around 4% for naive CD8, 2.3% for memory CD4, and 0.4% for memory CD8.

About this clone: Its recognized antigen is unknown. Within one base of it there is no much larger clone, and no base qualities were kept.

Healthy HIV-negative adults with no recently reported acute infections or vaccinations were included as donors. Every donor was a Caucasian adult residing in Nashville, Tennessee, USA. CD4+ T cells were enriched through magnetic negative selection, after which naive cells were positively selected on CD45RA and the remaining negative fraction served as the memory subset. After blood collection by leukapheresis, PBMCs were isolated using Ficoll-Histopaque density gradient centrifugation and then cryopreserved in the vapor phase of liquid nitrogen. Analytical flow cytometry was used to check the purity and quantity of every magnetically sorted T cell population. Genomic DNA was isolated from every sorted fraction and measured by UV absorbance on a Nanodrop 2000c. TCR CDR3 regions were amplified from genomic DNA by multiplex PCR using the deep immunoSEQ assay. Genomic DNA extracted from each cell subset was distributed evenly over all wells of several immunoSEQ 96-well plates, and each plate served as one replicate. For sorted subsets, around 200 ng genomic DNA, equal to some 28,000 T cell genomes, was loaded into each replicate PCR. Purified libraries were quantified with a Qubit 3.0 fluorometer, sized on a Bioanalyzer 2100, and re-quantified with the KAPA Library Quantification kit. Each immunoSEQ 96-well plate was sequenced on its own single-read 150-cycle Illumina NextSeq 550 flow cell. Processing in the source paper ran as follows. The immunoSEQ output contained only junctional sequences without quality scores, so filtering could not match that applied to full-length reads. To assign V/J genes and CDR3, sequences were annotated against IMGT germline references using PyIR, a Python wrapper for IgBLAST v1.9. Reads were filtered out if the reads had weak V/J assignments (E-value above 1e-6), no CDR3, stop codons, out-of-frame junctions, or ambiguous translated residues. V3J clonotypes were defined as sequences sharing the same inferred V gene, J gene, and CDR3 amino acid sequence. Percentage overlap between repertoires was computed as shared unique clonotypes divided by the size of the smaller repertoire. Repertoire richness was assessed with RTK rarefaction, the Chao1 estimator, and Recon v2.1 estimates of unobserved clonotypes. Generation probabilities for all TCRbeta clonotypes obtained by the gDNA method from four donors were computed using OLGA. Here the immuneACCESS table is served through TCRdb, limited to in-frame sequences with V and J called. Missing clones are a known gap in these copies; in checked studies unresolved V genes cover under half, and the rest lacks a known reason. From that table come the V and J calls and clone size; the DNA was used to work out D and trimming. The sample table lists approximately 2.5 million clones, more than 80% of them with a count of one. 0.14% of the sample is in the top ten clones.

Sequences GTSNPN (CDR1) and SVGIG (CDR2) are obtained from the germline V gene (reference sequence). Counted from cysteine to phenylalanine, this CDR3 has 15 amino acids. Kept here is only the CDR3 DNA, which spans 45 bases and is read in frame from base 1. The clonotype originates from a young man in good health. The sequencing input was naive CD4+ T cells sorted from blood. This specimen's cell subset or site label, interpreted: CD45RA+ positively selected. Recombination connected TRBV30 to TRBJ2-5; perhaps TRBD2 is the D gene, with 6 bases matching. The assigned J gene may be wrong: the sequence end matches TRBJ2-7 better. The base sequence is TGTGCCTGGAGGGACCCGGGACTGCTATCCTACGAGCAGTACTTC. This codes for CAWRDPGLLSYEQYF.